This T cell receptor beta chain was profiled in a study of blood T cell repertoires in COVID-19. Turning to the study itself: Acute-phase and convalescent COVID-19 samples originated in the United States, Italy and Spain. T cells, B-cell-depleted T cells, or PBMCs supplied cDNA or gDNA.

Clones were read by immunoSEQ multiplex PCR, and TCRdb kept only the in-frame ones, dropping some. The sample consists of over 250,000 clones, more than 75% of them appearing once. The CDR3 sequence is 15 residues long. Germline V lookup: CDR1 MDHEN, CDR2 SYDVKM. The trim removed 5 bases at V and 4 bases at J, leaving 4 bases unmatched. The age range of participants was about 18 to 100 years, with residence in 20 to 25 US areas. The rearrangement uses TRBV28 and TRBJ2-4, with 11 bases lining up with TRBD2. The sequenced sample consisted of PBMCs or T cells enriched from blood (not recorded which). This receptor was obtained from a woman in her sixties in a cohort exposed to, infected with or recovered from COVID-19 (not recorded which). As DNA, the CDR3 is TGTGCCAGCAGTACTCGACTAGCGGGGAAAAACATTCAGTACTTC. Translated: CASSTRLAGKNIQYF.